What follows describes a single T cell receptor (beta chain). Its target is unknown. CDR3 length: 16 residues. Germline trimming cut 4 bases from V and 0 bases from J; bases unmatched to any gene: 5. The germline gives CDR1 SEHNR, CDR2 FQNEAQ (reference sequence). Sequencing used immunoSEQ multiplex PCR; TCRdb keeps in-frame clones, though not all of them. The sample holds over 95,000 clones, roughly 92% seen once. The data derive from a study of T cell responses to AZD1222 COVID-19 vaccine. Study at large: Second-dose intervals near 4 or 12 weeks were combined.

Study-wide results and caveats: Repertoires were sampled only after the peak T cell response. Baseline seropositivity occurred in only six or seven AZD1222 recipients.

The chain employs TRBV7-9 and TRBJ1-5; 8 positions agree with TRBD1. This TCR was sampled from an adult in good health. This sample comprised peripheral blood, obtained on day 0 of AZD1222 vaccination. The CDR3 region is CASSSGQGDSNQPQHF. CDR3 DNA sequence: TGTGCCAGCAGCTCAGGACAGGGAGATAGCAATCAGCCCCAGCATTTT. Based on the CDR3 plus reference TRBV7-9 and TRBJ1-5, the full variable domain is DTGVSQNPRHKITKRGQNVTFRCDPISEHNRLYWYRQTLGQGPEFLTYFQNEAQLEKSRLLSDRFSAERPKGSFSTLEIQRTEQGDSAMYLCASSSGQGDSNQPQHFGDGTRLSIL.